The T cell receptor beta chain under discussion was sequenced for a study of blood T cells in healthy people across ages. Donor samples were obtained from healthy Caucasian individuals from Russia, aged 6 to 90. Peripheral blood was drawn, about 9.1 milliliters per donor. The second PCR ran roughly 6 to 11 cycles with a sample-barcoded 5' primer and J-beta primers. Individual samples furnished no less than 2.5 million CDR3-containing paired-end reads apiece. TCRdb passed the 5' RACE reads through MiXCR, listing each CDR3 protein once. The data hold 800,000 or so distinct CDR3 sequences, with around 68% observed a single time. The sample was blood. The sequence was collected from a man aged 30-40 years in good health.

CDR3 region: CASSLSFPGTYEQYF. In DNA, the CDR3 is TGTGCCAGCAGTCTATCGTTCCCAGGGACCTACGAGCAGTACTTC. The chain links TRBV28 to TRBJ2-4; weak D call: TRBD1 (5 bases). The J call may be faulty, since TRBJ2-7 better matches the DNA end. The V gene's germline CDR1 is MDHEN and CDR2 SYDVKM. The CDR3 extends over 15 amino acids.